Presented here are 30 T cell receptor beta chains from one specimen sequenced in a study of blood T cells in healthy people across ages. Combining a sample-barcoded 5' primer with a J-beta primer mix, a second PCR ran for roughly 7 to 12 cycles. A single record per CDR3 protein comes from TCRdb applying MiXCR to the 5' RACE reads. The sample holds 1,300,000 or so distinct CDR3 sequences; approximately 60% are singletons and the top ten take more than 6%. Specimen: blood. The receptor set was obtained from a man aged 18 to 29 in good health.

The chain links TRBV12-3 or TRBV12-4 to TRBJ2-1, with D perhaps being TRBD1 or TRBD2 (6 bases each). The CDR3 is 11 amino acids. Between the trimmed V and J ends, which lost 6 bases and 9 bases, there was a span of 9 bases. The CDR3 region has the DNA TGTGCCAGCAGAAAGGGGGGTGAGCAGTTCTTC. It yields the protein CASRKGGEQFF.

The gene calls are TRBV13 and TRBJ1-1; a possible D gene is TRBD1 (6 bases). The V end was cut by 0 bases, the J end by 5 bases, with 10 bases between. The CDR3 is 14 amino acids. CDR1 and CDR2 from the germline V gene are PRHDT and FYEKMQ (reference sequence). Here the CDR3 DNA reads TGTGCCAGCAGCTTAGGGCGACAGGTTACTGAAGCTTTCTTT. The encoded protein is CASSLGRQVTEAFF.

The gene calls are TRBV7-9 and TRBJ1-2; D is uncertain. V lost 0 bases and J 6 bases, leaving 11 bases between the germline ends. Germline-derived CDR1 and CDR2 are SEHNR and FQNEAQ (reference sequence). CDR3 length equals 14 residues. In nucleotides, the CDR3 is TGTGCCAGCAGCTTAGCGGACCCGATTCATGGCTACACCTTC. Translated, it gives CASSLADPIHGYTF.

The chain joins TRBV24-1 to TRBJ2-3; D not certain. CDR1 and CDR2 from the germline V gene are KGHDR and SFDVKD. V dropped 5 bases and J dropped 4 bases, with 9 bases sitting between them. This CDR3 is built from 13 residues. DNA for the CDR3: TGTGCCACCAGTGGTAAGGCTGCAGATACGCAGTATTTT. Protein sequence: CATSGKAADTQYF.

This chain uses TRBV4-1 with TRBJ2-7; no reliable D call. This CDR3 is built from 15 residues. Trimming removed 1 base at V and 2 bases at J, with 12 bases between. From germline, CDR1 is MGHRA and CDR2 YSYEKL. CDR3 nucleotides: TGCGCCAGCAGCCAAGTGGACCACAAGACCTACGAGCAGTACTTC. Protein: CASSQVDHKTYEQYF.

CDR3 loop: CASSYLAGGLEGETQYF. CDR3 in DNA: TGTGCCAGCAGTTACCTAGCGGGGGGCCTGGAGGGAGAGACCCAGTACTTC. The chain links TRBV6-6 to TRBJ2-5; 11 bases agree with TRBD2. The CDR3 length is 17 residues. With V trimmed by 2 bases and J by 4 bases, 9 bases remained unmatched. In germline, CDR1 is MNHNY, CDR2 SVGAGI (reference sequence).

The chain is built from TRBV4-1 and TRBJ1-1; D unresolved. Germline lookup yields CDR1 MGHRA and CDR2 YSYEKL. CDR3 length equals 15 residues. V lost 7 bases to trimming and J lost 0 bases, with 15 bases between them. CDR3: CASTPNSHMNTEAFF. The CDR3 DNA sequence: TGCGCCAGCACCCCTAACTCCCACATGAACACTGAAGCTTTCTTT.

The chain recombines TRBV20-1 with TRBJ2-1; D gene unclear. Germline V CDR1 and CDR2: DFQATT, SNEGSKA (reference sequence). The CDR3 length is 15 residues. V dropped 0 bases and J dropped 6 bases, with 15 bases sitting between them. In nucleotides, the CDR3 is TGCAGTGCTAGAGATCGGCTAGTCAGAGGCAATGAGCAGTTCTTC. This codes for CSARDRLVRGNEQFF.

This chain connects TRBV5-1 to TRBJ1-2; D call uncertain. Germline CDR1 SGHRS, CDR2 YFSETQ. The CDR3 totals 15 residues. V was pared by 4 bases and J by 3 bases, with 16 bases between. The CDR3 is CASSLYPGTDYGYTF. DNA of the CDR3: TGCGCCAGCAGCCTCTACCCGGGCACCGACTATGGCTACACCTTC.

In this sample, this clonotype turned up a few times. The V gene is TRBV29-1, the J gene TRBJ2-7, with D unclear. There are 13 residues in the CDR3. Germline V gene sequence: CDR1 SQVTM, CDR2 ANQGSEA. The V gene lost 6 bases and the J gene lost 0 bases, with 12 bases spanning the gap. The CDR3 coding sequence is TGCAGCGTCCTGACGGCAGGCTCCTACGAGCAGTACTTC. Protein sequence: CSVLTAGSYEQYF.

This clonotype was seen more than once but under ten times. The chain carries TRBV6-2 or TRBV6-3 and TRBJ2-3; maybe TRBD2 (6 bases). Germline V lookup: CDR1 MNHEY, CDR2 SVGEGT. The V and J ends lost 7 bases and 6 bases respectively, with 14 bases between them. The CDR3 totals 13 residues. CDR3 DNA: TGTGCCAGCAAGTGGGCAGGGAGGGATACGCAGTATTTT. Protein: CASKWAGRDTQYF.

CDR3 coding DNA: TGCAGTGCTAGAGGGTGGGGGACTAGCGGGCTCACAGATACGCAGTATTTT. Translation: CSARGWGTSGLTDTQYF. The rearrangement joins TRBV20-1 to TRBJ2-3, with TRBD2 identical over 12 bases. The germline gives CDR1 DFQATT, CDR2 SNEGSKA (reference sequence). Trimming removed 1 base from V and 2 bases from J; junction bases left unmatched: 7. The CDR3 consists of 17 residues.

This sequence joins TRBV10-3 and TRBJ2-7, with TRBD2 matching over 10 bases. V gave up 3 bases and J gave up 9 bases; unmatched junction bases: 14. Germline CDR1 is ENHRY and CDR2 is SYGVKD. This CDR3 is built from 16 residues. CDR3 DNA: TGTGCCATCAGTGACCCAGGACTAGCGGAACGTCTGGGGCAGTACTTC. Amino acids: CAISDPGLAERLGQYF.

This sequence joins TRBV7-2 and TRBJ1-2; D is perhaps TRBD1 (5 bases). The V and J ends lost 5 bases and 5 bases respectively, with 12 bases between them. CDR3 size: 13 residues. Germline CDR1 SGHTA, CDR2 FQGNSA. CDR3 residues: CASSIGTDYGYTF. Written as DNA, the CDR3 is TGTGCCAGCAGCATCGGGACTGATTATGGCTACACCTTC. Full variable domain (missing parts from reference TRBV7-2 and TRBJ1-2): GAGVSQSPSNKVTEKGKDVELRCDPISGHTALYWYRQSLGQGLEFLIYFQGNSAPDKSGLPSDRFSAERTGGSVSTLTIQRTQQEDSAVYLCASSIGTDYGYTFGSGTRLTVV.

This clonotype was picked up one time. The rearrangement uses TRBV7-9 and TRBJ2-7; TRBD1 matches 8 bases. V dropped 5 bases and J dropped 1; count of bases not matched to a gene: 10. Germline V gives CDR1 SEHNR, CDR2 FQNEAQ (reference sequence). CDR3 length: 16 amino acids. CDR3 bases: TGTGCCAGCAGCCACCACCGGACAGGGTTGTCCTACGAGCAGTACTTC. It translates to CASSHHRTGLSYEQYF.

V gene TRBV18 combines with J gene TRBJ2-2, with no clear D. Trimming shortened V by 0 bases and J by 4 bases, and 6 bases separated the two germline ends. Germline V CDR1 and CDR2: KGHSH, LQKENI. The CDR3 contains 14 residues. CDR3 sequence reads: CASSPPSSTGELFF. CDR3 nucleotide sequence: TGTGCCAGCTCACCACCGTCTTCCACCGGGGAGCTGTTTTTT.

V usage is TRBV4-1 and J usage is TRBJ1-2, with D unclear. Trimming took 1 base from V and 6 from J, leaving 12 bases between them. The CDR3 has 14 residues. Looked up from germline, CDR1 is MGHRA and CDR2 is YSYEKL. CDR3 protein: CASSQVVIEHGYTF. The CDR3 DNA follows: TGCGCCAGCAGCCAAGTAGTTATTGAACATGGCTACACCTTC.

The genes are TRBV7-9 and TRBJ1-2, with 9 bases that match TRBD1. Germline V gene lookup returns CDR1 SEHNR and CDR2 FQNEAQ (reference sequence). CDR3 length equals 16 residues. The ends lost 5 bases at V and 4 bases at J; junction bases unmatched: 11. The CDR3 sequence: CASSPYGTGFGYGYTF. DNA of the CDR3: TGTGCCAGCAGCCCTTACGGGACAGGGTTTGGCTATGGCTACACCTTC.

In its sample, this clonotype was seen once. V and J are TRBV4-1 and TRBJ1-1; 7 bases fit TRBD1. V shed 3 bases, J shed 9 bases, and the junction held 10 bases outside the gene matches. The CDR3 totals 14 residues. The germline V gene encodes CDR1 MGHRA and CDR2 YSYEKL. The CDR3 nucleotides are TGCGCCAGCAGCCAGGCAATGGGACAGAGAAAAGCTTTCTTT. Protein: CASSQAMGQRKAFF.

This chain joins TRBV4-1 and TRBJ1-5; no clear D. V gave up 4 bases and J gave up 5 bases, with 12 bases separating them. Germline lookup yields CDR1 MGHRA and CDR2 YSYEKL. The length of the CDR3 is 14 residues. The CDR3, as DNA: TGCGCCAGCAGCCTGAGAGGGAGGGATCAGCCCCAGCATTTT. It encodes CASSLRGRDQPQHF.

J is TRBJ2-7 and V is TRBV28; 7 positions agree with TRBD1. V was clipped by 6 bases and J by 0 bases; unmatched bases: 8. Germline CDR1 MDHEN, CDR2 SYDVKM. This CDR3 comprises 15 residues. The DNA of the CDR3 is TGTGCCAGCAGACCCGAGACAGGGTTCTCCTACGAGCAGTACTTC. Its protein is CASRPETGFSYEQYF.

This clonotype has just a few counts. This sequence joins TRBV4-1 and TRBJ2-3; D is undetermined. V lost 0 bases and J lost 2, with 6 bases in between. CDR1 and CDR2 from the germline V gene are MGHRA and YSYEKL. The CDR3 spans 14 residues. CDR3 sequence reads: CASSQEVPTDTQYF. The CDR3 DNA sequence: TGCGCCAGCAGCCAAGAGGTGCCCACAGATACGCAGTATTTT.

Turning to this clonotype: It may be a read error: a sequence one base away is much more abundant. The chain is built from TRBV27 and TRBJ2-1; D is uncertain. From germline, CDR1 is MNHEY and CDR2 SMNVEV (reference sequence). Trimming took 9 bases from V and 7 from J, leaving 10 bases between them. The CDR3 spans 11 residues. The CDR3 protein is CARSIANEQFF. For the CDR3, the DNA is TGTGCCAGGAGTATAGCAAATGAGCAGTTCTTC.

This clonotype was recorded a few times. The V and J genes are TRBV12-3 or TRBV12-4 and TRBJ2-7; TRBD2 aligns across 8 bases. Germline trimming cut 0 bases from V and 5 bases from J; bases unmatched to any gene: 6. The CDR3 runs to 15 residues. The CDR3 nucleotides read TGTGCCAGCAGTTTAGCGCTCGGACTAGCAGACGAGCAGTACTTC. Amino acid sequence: CASSLALGLADEQYF.

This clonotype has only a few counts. CDR3 protein: CATSERGINYEQYF. The CDR3 bases are TGTGCCACATCGGAGCGGGGTATAAACTACGAGCAGTACTTC. The rearrangement uses TRBV10-3 and TRBJ2-7; 7 positions agree with TRBD2. V shed 10 bases, J shed 3 bases, and the junction held 12 bases outside the gene matches. The V gene's germline CDR1 is ENHRY and CDR2 SYGVKD. The CDR3 loop spans 14 amino acids.

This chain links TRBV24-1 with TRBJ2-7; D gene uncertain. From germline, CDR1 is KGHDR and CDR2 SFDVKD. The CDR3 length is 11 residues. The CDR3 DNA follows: TGTACCCACCACCATCCCGCAGAGCAGTACTTC. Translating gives CTHHHPAEQYF.

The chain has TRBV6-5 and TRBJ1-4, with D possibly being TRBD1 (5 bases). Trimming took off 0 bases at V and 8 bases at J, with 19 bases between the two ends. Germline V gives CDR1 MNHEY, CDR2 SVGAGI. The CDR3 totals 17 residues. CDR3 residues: CASSYSSAGVTWEKLFF. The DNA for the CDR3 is TGTGCCAGCAGTTACTCTTCCGCGGGGGTGACATGGGAAAAACTGTTTTTT.

The CDR3: CASSHLPPPRYEQYF. The CDR3 DNA reads as TGTGCCAGCAGCCACCTTCCCCCGCCGCGCTACGAGCAGTACTTC. This rearrangement joins TRBV3-1 to TRBJ2-7; D is ambiguous. Germline V lookup: CDR1 LGHDT, CDR2 YNNKEL (reference sequence). The CDR3 has 15 amino acids. The V end lost 3 bases, the J end lost 3 bases, and 15 bases lay between the germline ends.

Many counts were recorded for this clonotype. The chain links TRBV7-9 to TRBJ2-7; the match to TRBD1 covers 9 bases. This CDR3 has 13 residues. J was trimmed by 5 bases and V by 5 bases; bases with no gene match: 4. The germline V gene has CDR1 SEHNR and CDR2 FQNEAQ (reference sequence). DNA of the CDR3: TGTGCCAGCAGCCGGACAGGGGTCGACGAGCAGTACTTC. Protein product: CASSRTGVDEQYF.

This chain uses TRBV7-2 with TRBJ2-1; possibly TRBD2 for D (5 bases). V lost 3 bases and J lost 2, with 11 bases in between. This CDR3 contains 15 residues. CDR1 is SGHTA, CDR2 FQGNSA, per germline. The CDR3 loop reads CASSFSTITYNEQFF. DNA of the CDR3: TGTGCCAGCAGCTTCTCGACTATTACCTACAATGAGCAGTTCTTC.